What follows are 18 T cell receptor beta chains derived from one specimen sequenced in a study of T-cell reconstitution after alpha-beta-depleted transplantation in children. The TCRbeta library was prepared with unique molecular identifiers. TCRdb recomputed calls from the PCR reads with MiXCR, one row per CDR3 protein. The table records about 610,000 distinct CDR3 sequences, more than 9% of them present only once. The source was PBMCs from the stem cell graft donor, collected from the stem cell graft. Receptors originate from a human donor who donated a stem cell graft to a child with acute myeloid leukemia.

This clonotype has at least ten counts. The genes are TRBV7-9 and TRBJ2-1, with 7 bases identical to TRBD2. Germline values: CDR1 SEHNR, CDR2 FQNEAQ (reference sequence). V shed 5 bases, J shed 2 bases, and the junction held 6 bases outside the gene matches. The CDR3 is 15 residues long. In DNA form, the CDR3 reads TGTGCCAGCAGCACTCGGGAGGTCGCCTACAATGAGCAGTTCTTC. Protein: CASSTREVAYNEQFF. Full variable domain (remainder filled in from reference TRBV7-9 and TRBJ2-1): DTGVSQNPRHKITKRGQNVTFRCDPISEHNRLYWYRQTLGQGPEFLTYFQNEAQLEKSRLLSDRFSAERPKGSFSTLEIQRTEQGDSAMYLCASSTREVAYNEQFFGPGTRLTVL.

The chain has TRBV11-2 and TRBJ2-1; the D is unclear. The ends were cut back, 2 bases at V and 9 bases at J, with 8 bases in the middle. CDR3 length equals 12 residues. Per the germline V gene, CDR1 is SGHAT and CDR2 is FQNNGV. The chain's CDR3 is CASSLYVSEQFF. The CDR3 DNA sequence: TGTGCCAGCAGCTTATACGTCTCTGAGCAGTTCTTC.

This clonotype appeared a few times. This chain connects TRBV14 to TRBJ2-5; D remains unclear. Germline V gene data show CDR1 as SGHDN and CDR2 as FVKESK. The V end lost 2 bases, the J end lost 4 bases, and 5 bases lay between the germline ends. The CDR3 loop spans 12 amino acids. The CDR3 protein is CASSQSLETQYF. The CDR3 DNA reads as TGTGCCAGCAGCCAATCGTTAGAGACCCAGTACTTC. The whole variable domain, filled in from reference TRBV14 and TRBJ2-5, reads EAGVTQFPSHSVIEKGQTVTLRCDPISGHDNLYWYRRVMGKEIKFLLHFVKESKQDESGMPNNRFLAERTGGTYSTLKVQPAELEDSGVYFCASSQSLETQYFGPGTRLLVL.

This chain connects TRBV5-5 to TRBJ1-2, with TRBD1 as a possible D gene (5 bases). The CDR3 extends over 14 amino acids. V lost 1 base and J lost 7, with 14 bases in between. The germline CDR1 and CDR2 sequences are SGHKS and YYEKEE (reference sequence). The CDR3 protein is CASSLQGPGGGYTF. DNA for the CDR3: TGTGCCAGCAGCTTGCAGGGACCCGGTGGTGGCTACACCTTC.

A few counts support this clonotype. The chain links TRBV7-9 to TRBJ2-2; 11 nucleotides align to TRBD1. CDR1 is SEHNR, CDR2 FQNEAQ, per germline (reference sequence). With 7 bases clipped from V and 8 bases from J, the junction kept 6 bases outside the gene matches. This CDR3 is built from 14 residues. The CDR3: CASTRTGGLGELFF. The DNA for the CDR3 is TGTGCCAGCACGCGGACAGGGGGCTTAGGGGAGCTGTTTTTT.

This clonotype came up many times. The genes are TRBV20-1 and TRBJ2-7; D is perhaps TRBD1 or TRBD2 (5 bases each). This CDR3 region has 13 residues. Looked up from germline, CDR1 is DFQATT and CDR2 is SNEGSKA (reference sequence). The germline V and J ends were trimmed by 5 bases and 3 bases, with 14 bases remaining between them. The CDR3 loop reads CSAGSGPYYEQYF. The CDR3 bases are TGCAGTGCTGGGTCGGGACCATACTACGAGCAGTACTTC.

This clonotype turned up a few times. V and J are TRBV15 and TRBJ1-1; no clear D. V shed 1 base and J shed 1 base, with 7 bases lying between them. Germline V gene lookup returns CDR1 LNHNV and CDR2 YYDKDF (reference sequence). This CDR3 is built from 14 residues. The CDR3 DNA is TGTGCCACCAGCAGAGTTCGCGGGAACACTGAAGCTTTCTTT. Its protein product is CATSRVRGNTEAFF.

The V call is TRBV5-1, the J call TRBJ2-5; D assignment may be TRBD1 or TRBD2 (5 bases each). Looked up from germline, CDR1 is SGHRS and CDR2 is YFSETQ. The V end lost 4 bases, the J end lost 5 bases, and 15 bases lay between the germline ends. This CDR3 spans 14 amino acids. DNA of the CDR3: TGCGCCAGCAGCACCGGGACCCCTAGGGAGACCCAGTACTTC. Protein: CASSTGTPRETQYF.

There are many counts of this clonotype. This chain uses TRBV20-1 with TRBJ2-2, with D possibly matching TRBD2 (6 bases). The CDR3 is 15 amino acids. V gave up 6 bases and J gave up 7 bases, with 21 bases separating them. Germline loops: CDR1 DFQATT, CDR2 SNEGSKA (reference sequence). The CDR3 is CSAMGSLAASGELFF. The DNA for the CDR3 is TGCAGTGCGATGGGATCCTTAGCGGCGAGCGGGGAGCTGTTTTTT.

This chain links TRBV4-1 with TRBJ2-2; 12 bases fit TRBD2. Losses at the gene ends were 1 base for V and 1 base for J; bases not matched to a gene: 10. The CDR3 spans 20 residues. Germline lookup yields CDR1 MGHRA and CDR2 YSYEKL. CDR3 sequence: CASSQAGTSGFSGNTGELFF. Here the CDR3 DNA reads TGCGCCAGCAGCCAAGCCGGGACTAGCGGGTTCTCCGGGAACACCGGGGAGCTGTTTTTT.

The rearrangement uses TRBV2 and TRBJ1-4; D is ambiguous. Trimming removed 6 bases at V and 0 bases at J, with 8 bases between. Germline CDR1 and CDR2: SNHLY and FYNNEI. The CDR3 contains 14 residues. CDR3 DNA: TGTGCCAGCAGCAACAGAGCAACTAATGAAAAACTGTTTTTT. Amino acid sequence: CASSNRATNEKLFF.

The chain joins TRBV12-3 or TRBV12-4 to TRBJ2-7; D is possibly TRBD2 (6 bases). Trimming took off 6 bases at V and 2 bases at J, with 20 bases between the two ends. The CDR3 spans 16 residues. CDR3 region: CASRLSLSGGPYEQYF. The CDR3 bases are TGTGCCAGCAGACTTTCCCTTAGCGGAGGCCCCTACGAGCAGTACTTC.

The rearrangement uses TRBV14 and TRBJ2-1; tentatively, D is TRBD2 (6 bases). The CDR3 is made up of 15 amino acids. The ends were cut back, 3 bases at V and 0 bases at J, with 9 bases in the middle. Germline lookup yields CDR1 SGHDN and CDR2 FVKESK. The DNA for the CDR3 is TGTGCCAGCAGCCACCTAGCGAGCTCCTACAATGAGCAGTTCTTC. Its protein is CASSHLASSYNEQFF.

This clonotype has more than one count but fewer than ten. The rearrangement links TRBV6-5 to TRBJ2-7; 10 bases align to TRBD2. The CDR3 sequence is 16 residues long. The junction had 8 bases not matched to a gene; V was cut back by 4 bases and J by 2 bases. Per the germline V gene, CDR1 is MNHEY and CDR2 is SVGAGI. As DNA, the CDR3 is TGTGCCAGCAGTTCGAAACTAGCGGGGACTACCTACGAGCAGTACTTC. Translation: CASSSKLAGTTYEQYF.

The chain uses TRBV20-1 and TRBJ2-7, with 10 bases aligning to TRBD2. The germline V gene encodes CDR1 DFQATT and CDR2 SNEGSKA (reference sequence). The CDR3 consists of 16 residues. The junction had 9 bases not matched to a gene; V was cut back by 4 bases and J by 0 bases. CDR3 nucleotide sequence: TGCAGTGCTACCCCTAGGACTAGCGGATACTCCTACGAGCAGTACTTC. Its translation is CSATPRTSGYSYEQYF.

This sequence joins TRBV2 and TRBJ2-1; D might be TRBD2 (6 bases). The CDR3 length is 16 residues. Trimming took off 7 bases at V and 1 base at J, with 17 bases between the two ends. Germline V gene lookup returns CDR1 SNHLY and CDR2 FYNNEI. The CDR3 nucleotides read TGTGCCAGCACTTCCCCAACGGGAGAGTCCTACAATGAGCAGTTCTTC. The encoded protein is CASTSPTGESYNEQFF.

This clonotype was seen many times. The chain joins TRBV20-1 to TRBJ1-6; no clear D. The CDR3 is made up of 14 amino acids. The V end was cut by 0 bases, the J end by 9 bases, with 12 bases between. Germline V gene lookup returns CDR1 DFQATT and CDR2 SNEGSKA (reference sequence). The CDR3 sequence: CSARDKASGSPLHF. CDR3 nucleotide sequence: TGCAGTGCTAGAGACAAGGCTTCGGGTTCACCCCTCCACTTT.

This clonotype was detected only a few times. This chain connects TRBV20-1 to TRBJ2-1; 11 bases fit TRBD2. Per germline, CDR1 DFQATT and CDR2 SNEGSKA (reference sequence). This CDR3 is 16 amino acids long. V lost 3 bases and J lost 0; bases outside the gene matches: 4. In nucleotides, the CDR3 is TGCAGTGCTAGCTCTCTAGCGGGAGGCTCCTACAATGAGCAGTTCTTC. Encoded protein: CSASSLAGGSYNEQFF.